This T cell receptor (beta chain) originates from a study of CD8+ T cells in alopecia areata. Overall study results and limits: Scalp sample data also include resident alphabeta T cells from normal skin. It was observed that many expanded lesional clones persisted in scalp and blood during tofacitinib. Scalp clonality dropped significantly under tofacitinib, as did expanded CD8+ top-100 clones.

This CDR3 comprises 16 residues. The germline gives CDR1 MNHEY, CDR2 SMNVEV (reference sequence). Trimming took 0 bases from V and 3 from J, leaving 14 bases between them. Treatment noted: oral pan-JAK inhibitor, 5-10 mg twice daily. Separation by sorting yielded CD4+ and CD8+ T cells from PBMCs. The sample holds a few counts of this clone. Its target is not known. RNA was extracted and reverse transcribed into cDNA as the sequencing template. Sequencing used immunoSEQ multiplex PCR; TCRdb keeps in-frame clones, though not all of them. The table records roughly 220,000 clones, roughly two fifths of them present only once.

Material: CD4+ T cells sorted from blood, obtained between weeks 30 and 35, from a patient treated with tofacitinib. The origin of this receptor is a human donor with alopecia areata. This chain uses TRBV27 with TRBJ1-1; D gene unclear. The DNA for the CDR3 is TGTGCCAGCAGTTTATCGCCGGGCAGGCCGTACACTGAAGCTTTCTTT. Encoded protein: CASSLSPGRPYTEAFF.